A single sample gave rise to the 10 T cell receptor beta chains below, sequenced in a study of blood T cell repertoires in COVID-19. TCRdb's table, derived via immunoSEQ multiplex PCR, lists solely in-frame clones and lacks some. This table has some 38,000 clones, 70% to 90% appearing once. Sequencing was performed on peripheral blood. The receptor set was obtained from a man between 65 and 80 years old with acute or convalescent COVID-19.

A word on this clone: The same CDR3 is also encoded by other DNA sequences in this sample. The chain couples TRBV27 to TRBJ1-5, with a tentative D call TRBD1 (6 bases). Germline lookup yields CDR1 MNHEY and CDR2 SMNVEV (reference sequence). The CDR3 length is 15 residues. The V end was cut by 4 bases, the J end by 6 bases, with 16 bases between. CDR3: CASSSRWGGGQPQHF. In DNA form, the CDR3 reads TGTGCCAGCAGTTCCCGCTGGGGAGGGGGTCAGCCCCAGCATTTT.

The J gene is TRBJ2-2, the V gene TRBV19; 10 nucleotides align to TRBD2. Trimming at V came to 5 bases and at J to 2 bases, leaving 8 bases not matched to a gene. Germline lookup yields CDR1 LNHDA and CDR2 SQIVND (reference sequence). The CDR3 covers 17 residues. Here the CDR3 DNA reads TGTGCCAGTAGTCCCCAGACTAGCGGGCATAACACCGGGGAGCTGTTTTTT. Its protein product is CASSPQTSGHNTGELFF.

The chain uses TRBV6-5 and TRBJ2-3; TRBD2 is a possible D gene (5 bases). V shed 5 bases and J shed 4 bases, with 16 bases lying between them. This CDR3 is built from 15 residues. Germline values: CDR1 MNHEY, CDR2 SVGAGI. CDR3 sequence: CASSLERRGSDTQYF. The DNA of the CDR3 is TGTGCCAGCAGTCTCGAGCGGCGCGGGTCAGATACGCAGTATTTT.

This rearrangement joins TRBV10-3 to TRBJ2-2, with 8 bases aligning to TRBD2. Germline CDR1 is ENHRY and CDR2 is SYGVKD. V was clipped by 3 bases and J by 2 bases; unmatched bases: 5. The CDR3 contains 16 residues. The CDR3 coding sequence is TGTGCCATCAGTGAACTCAGCGGGAGAAACACCGGGGAGCTGTTTTTT. Translation: CAISELSGRNTGELFF.

This rearrangement joins TRBV11-2 to TRBJ2-7; 7 bases are shared with TRBD2. The CDR3 spans 14 residues. CDR1 is SGHAT, CDR2 FQNNGV, per germline. V was pared by 5 bases and J by 0 bases, with 4 bases of the junction left unmatched. The CDR3 coding sequence is TGTGCCAGCAGCCTAGCGGAGAGCTCCTACGAGCAGTACTTC. It specifies CASSLAESSYEQYF.

V and J are TRBV19 and TRBJ2-3; 10 nucleotides match TRBD1. Looked up from germline, CDR1 is LNHDA and CDR2 is SQIVND (reference sequence). The length of the CDR3 is 15 residues. V trimming: 6 bases; J trimming: 1 base; junction bases outside the gene matches: 4. Here the CDR3 reads CASRRDRGGTDTQYF. The DNA of the CDR3 is TGTGCCAGTAGGCGGGACAGGGGCGGCACAGATACGCAGTATTTT.

The chain combines TRBV5-1 with TRBJ2-7; TRBD1 matches 9 bases. CDR3 length: 15 amino acids. Trimming removed 5 bases from V and 7 bases from J; junction bases left unmatched: 13. CDR1 and CDR2 from the germline V gene are SGHRS and YFSETQ. In nucleotides, the CDR3 is TGCGCCAGCAGTCTGGGACAGGGAGACTCTCGGGAGCAGTACTTC. Translated, it gives CASSLGQGDSREQYF. Complete variable domain (other parts from reference TRBV5-1 and TRBJ2-7): KAGVTQTPRYLIKTRGQQVTLSCSPISGHRSVSWYQQTPGQGLQFLFEYFSETQRNKGNFPGRFSGRQFSNSRSEMNVSTLELGDSALYLCASSLGQGDSREQYFGPGTRLTVT.

The chain links TRBV7-2 to TRBJ1-6, with 9 bases fitting TRBD1. With V trimmed by 3 bases and J by 9 bases, 6 bases remained unmatched. The CDR3 is 15 amino acids. The germline CDR1 and CDR2 sequences are SGHTA and FQGNSA. CDR3 sequence reads: CASSLAGTGSSPLHF. CDR3 DNA: TGTGCCAGCAGCTTGGCCGGGACAGGGAGTTCACCCCTCCACTTT.

The chain combines TRBV25-1 with TRBJ1-2; no definite D call. This CDR3 contains 14 residues. Germline V CDR1 and CDR2: MGHDK, SYGVNS. Trimming pared 0 bases from V and 4 bases from J, leaving 9 bases between. The CDR3 region is CASSEYIGGYGYTF. CDR3 DNA sequence: TGTGCCAGCAGTGAATATATCGGTGGCTATGGCTACACCTTC.

This clone was seen only a few times. The CDR3 DNA sequence: TGTGCCAGCAGTTACTTCGCTAGCGGGAGGGACGAGCAGTACTTC. Encoded protein: CASSYFASGRDEQYF. This chain uses TRBV6-2 or TRBV6-3 with TRBJ2-7; 12 positions match TRBD2. Germline assignment: CDR1 MNHEY and CDR2 SVGEGT. The CDR3 consists of 15 residues. Germline trimming cut 1 base from V and 5 bases from J; bases unmatched to any gene: 3.